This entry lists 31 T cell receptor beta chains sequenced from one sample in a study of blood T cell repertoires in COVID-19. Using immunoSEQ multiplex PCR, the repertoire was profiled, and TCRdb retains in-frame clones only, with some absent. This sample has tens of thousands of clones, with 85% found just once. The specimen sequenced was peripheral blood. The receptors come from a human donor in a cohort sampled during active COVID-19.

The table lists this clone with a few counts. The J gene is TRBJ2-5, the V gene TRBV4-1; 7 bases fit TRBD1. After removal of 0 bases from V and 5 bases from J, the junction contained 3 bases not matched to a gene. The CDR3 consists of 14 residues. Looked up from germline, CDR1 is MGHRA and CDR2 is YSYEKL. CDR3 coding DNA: TGCGCCAGCAGCCAAGATCAGACAGGGGAGACCCAGTACTTC. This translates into CASSQDQTGETQYF.

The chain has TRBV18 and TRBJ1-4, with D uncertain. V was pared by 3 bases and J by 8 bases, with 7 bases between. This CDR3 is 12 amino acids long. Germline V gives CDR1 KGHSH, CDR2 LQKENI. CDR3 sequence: CASSPSREKLFF. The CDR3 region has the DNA TGTGCCAGCTCACCTAGCCGGGAAAAACTGTTTTTT.

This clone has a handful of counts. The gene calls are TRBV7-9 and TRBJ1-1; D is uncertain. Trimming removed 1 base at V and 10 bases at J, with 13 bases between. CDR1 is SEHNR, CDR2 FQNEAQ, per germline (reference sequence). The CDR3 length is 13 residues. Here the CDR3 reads CASSLGRGSGAFF. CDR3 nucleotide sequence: TGTGCCAGCAGCTTAGGAAGAGGGAGTGGAGCTTTCTTT.

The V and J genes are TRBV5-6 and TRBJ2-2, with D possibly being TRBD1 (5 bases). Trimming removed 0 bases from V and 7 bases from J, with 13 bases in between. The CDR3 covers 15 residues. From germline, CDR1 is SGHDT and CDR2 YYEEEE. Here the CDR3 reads CASSLGRPTGGELFF. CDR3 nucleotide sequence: TGTGCCAGCAGCTTGGGCAGGCCAACAGGCGGGGAGCTGTTTTTT.

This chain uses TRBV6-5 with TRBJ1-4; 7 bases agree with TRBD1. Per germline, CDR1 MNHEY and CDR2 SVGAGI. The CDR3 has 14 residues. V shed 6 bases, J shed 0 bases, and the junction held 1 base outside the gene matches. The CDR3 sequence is CASRTGATNEKLFF. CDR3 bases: TGTGCCAGCAGAACAGGGGCAACTAATGAAAAACTGTTTTTT.

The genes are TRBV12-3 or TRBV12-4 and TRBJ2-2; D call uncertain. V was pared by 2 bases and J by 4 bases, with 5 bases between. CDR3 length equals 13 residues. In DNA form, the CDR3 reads TGTGCCAGCAGTTTAATGAGCACCGGGGAGCTGTTTTTT. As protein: CASSLMSTGELFF.

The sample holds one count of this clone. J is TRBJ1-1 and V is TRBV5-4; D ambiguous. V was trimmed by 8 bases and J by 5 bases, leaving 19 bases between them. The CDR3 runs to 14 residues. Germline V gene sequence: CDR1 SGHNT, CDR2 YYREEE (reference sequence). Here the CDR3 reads CASTSRSADTEAFF. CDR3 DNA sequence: TGTGCCAGTACCAGTAGGTCGGCGGATACTGAAGCTTTCTTT.

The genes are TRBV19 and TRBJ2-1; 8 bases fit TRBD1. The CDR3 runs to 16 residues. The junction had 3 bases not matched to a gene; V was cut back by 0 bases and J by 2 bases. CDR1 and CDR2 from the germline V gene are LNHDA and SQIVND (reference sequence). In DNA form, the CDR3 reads TGTGCCAGTAGTATAGAGGGACAGGACCCCTACAATGAGCAGTTCTTC. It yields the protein CASSIEGQDPYNEQFF.

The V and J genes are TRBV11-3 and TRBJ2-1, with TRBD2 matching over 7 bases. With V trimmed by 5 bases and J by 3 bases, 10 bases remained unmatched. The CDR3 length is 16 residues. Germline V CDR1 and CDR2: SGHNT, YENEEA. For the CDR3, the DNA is TGTGCCAGCAGCCCCCTCCCCGGGACTAACTACAATGAGCAGTTCTTC. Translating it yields CASSPLPGTNYNEQFF.

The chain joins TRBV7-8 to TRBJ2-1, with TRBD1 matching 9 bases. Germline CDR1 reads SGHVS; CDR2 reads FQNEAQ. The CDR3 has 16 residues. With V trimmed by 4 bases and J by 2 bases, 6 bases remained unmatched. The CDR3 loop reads CASSSQGALPYNEQFF. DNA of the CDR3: TGTGCCAGCAGCTCACAGGGGGCGCTGCCCTACAATGAGCAGTTCTTC.

CDR3 loop: CASSLGQRNNEKLFF. DNA of the CDR3: TGTGCCAGCAGCCTGGGACAGAGAAATAATGAAAAACTGTTTTTT. This chain joins TRBV7-2 and TRBJ1-4, with 7 bases matching TRBD1. This CDR3 has 15 amino acids. V dropped 5 bases and J dropped 4; count of bases not matched to a gene: 7. The germline CDR1 and CDR2 sequences are SGHTA and FQGNSA. The whole variable domain, filled in from reference TRBV7-2 and TRBJ1-4, reads GAGVSQSPSNKVTEKGKDVELRCDPISGHTALYWYRQSLGQGLEFLIYFQGNSAPDKSGLPSDRFSAERTGGSVSTLTIQRTQQEDSAVYLCASSLGQRNNEKLFFGSGTQLSVL.

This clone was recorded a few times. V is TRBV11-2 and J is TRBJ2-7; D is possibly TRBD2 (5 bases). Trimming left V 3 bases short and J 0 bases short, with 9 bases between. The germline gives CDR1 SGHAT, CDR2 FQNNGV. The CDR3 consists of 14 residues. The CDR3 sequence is CASSFAGVSYEQYF. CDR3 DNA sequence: TGTGCCAGCAGCTTCGCGGGTGTCTCCTACGAGCAGTACTTC.

CDR3 in DNA: TGTGCCAGCAGACTCGACATGGGGAACACTGAAGCTTTCTTT. Translated: CASRLDMGNTEAFF. This sequence joins TRBV2 and TRBJ1-1; unclear D gene. V dropped 6 bases and J dropped 1 base, with 12 bases sitting between them. The CDR3 is made up of 14 amino acids. Germline assignment: CDR1 SNHLY and CDR2 FYNNEI.

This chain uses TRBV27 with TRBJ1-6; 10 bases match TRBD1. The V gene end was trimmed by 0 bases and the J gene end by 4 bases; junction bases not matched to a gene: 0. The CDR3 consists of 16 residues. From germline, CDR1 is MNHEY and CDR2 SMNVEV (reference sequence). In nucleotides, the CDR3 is TGTGCCAGCAGTTTATCGGGACAGGGGTATAATTCACCCCTCCACTTT. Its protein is CASSLSGQGYNSPLHF.

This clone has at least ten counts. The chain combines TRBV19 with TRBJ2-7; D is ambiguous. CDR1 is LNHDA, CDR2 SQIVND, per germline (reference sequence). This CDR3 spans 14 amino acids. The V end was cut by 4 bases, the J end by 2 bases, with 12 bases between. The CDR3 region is CASSRGDLPYEQYF. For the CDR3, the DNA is TGTGCCAGTAGTAGAGGCGACCTTCCCTACGAGCAGTACTTC. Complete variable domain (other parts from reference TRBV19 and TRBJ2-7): DGGITQSPKYLFRKEGQNVTLSCEQNLNHDAMYWYRQDPGQGLRLIYYSQIVNDFQKGDIAEGYSVSREKKESFPLTVTSAQKNPTAFYLCASSRGDLPYEQYFGPGTRLTVT.

The CDR3 DNA sequence: TGTGCCAGCAGCCAAGTTAATGTGGAGCAGTACTTC. It translates to CASSQVNVEQYF. This chain links TRBV3-1 (or the pseudogene TRBV3-2) with TRBJ2-7; D not resolved. Trimming cost V 1 base and J 7 bases, with 8 bases left between them. The CDR3 spans 12 residues. CDR1 is LGHDT and CDR2 is YNNKEL in the germline V gene (reference sequence).

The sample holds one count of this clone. CDR3 amino acids: CASSTLTGKNTEAFF. In nucleotides, the CDR3 is TGTGCCAGTAGTACGCTGACAGGGAAGAACACTGAAGCTTTCTTT. V is TRBV19 and J is TRBJ1-1, with 7 bases identical to TRBD1. Germline loops: CDR1 LNHDA, CDR2 SQIVND (reference sequence). Trimming at V came to 4 bases and at J to 1 base, leaving 6 bases not matched to a gene. The length of the CDR3 is 15 residues.

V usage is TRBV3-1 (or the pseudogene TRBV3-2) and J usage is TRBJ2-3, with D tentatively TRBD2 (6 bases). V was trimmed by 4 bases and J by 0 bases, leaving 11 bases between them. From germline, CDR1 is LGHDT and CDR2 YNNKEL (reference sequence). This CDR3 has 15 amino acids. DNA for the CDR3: TGTGCCAGCAGCCCTTCCGGGACTAGCACAGATACGCAGTATTTT. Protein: CASSPSGTSTDTQYF.

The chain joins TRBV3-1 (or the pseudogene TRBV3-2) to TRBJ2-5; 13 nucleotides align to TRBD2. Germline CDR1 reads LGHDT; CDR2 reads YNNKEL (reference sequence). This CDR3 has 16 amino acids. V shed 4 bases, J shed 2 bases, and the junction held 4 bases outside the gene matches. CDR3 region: CASSPTSGGPQETQYF. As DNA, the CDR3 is TGTGCCAGCAGCCCGACTAGCGGGGGGCCACAAGAGACCCAGTACTTC.

CDR3 nucleotide sequence: TGTGCCATCAGTGAGGGGACAGGGGTTTTTGAGACCCAGTACTTC. This translates into CAISEGTGVFETQYF. This chain uses TRBV10-3 with TRBJ2-5, with TRBD1 matching 10 bases. The CDR3 loop spans 15 amino acids. The germline CDR1 and CDR2 sequences are ENHRY and SYGVKD. V was pared by 2 bases and J by 5 bases, with 5 bases of the junction left unmatched.

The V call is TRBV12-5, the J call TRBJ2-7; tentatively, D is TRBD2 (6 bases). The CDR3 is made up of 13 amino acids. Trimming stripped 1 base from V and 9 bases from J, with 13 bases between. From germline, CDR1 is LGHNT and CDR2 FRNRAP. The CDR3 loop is CASGLGGLNGQYF. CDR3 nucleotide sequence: TGTGCTAGTGGTTTGGGGGGACTGAACGGGCAGTACTTC.

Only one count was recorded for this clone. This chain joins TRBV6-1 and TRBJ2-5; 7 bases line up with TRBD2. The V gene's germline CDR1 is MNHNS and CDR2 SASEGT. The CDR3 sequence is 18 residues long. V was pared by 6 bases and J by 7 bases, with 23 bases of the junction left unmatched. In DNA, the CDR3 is TGTGCCAGCAGAGAATCCCGGGCCCGGGAGGCGGCTCGGGGGACCCAGTACTTC. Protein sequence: CASRESRAREAARGTQYF.

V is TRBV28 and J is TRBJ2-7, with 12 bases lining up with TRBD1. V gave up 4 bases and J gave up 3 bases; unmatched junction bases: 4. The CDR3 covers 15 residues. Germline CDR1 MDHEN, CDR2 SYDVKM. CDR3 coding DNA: TGTGCCAGCAGTTCTCGGGACAGGGGGCTCTACGAGCAGTACTTC. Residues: CASSSRDRGLYEQYF. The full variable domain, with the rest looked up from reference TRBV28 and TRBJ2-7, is DVKVTQSSRYLVKRTGEKVFLECVQDMDHENMFWYRQDPGLGLRLIYFSYDVKMKEKGDIPEGYSVSREKKERFSLILESASTNQTSMYLCASSSRDRGLYEQYFGPGTRLTVT.

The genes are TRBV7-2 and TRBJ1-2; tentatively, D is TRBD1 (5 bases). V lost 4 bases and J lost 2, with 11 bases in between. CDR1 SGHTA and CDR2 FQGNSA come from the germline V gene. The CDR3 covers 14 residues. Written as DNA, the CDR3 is TGTGCCAGCAGCTCCAGGGTTGGAAACTATGGCTACACCTTC. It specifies CASSSRVGNYGYTF. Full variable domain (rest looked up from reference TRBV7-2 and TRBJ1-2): GAGVSQSPSNKVTEKGKDVELRCDPISGHTALYWYRQSLGQGLEFLIYFQGNSAPDKSGLPSDRFSAERTGGSVSTLTIQRTQQEDSAVYLCASSSRVGNYGYTFGSGTRLTVV.

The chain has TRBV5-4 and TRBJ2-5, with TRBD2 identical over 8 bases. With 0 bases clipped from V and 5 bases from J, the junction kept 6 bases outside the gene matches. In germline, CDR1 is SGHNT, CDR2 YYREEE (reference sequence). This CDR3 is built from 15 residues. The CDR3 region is CASSLETSAGETQYF. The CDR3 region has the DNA TGTGCCAGCAGCTTGGAGACTAGCGCCGGGGAGACCCAGTACTTC.

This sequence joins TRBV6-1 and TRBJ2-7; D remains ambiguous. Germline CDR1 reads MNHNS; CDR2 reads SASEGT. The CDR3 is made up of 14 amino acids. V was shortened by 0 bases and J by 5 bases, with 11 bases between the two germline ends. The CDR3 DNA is TGTGCCAGCAGTGAAGCTAGAATGAACCACGAGCAGTACTTC. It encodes CASSEARMNHEQYF.

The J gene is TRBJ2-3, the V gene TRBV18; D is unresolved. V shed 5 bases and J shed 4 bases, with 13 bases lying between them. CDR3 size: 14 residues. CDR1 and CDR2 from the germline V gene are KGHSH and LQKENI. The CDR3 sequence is CASSATIGPDTQYF. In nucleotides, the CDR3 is TGTGCCAGCTCAGCCACGATTGGGCCAGATACGCAGTATTTT.

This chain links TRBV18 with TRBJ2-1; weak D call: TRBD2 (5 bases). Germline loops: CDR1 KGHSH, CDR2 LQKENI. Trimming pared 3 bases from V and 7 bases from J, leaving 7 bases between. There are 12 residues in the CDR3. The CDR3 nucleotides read TGTGCCAGCTCACCGAGGGAGAATGAGCAGTTCTTC. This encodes CASSPRENEQFF.

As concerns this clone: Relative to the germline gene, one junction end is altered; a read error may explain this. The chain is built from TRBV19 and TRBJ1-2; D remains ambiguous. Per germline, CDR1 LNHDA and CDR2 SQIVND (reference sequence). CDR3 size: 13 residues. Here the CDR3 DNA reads TGTGCCAGTAGTACCCGTATGACTCAAGAGTATTTCTTC. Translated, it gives CASSTRMTQEYFF.

In DNA form, the CDR3 reads TGTGCCAGTACCAAAACAGGGGGAGGAGACACCATATATTTT. Protein sequence: CASTKTGGGDTIYF. The rearrangement joins TRBV19 to TRBJ1-3, with 8 bases that match TRBD1. CDR3 length: 14 residues. V was pared by 7 bases and J by 8 bases, with 10 bases of the junction left unmatched. The germline V gene encodes CDR1 LNHDA and CDR2 SQIVND (reference sequence). The complete variable domain, with remaining parts taken from reference TRBV19 and TRBJ1-3, reads DGGITQSPKYLFRKEGQNVTLSCEQNLNHDAMYWYRQDPGQGLRLIYYSQIVNDFQKGDIAEGYSVSREKKESFPLTVTSAQKNPTAFYLCASTKTGGGDTIYFGEGSWLTVV.

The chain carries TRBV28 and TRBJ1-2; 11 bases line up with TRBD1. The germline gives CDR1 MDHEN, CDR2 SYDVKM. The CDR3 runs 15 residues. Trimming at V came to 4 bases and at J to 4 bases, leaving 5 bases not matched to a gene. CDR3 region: CASSSTGQGGYGYTF. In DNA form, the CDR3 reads TGTGCCAGCAGTTCGACGGGACAGGGGGGCTATGGCTACACCTTC.